These T cell receptor beta chains were read from a single sample in a study of radiation and T cells in renal cell carcinoma. TCRdb keeps only in-frame clones here, not all; method: immunoSEQ multiplex PCR. Of about 140,000 clones in the sample, around 78% were seen once. The sequences come from blood, collected from a patient whose treatment included radiotherapy and nephrectomy. The receptors shown here come from a woman aged 50 to 60 with renal cell carcinoma. CDR3s include the opening cysteine and the closing phenylalanine or tryptophan. Each record gives: V gene, D gene, J gene, clone size, CDR3 protein, CDR3 DNA. D genes are given only for firm matches. Size is omitted from some rows. Given values are once, few, many or a class for expanded clones.

V gene: TRBV7-2
D gene: -
J gene: TRBJ1-6
clone size: -
CDR3 protein: CASSHAGTNSPLHF
CDR3 DNA: TGTGCCAGCAGCCATGCGGGGACTAATTCACCCCTCCACTTT

V gene: TRBV23-1
D gene: -
J gene: TRBJ2-7
clone size: -
CDR3 protein: CASSQALLREQYF
CDR3 DNA: TGCGCCAGCAGTCAGGCACTCCTCCGCGAGCAGTACTTC

V gene: TRBV5-5
D gene: TRBD1
J gene: TRBJ1-5
clone size: -
CDR3 protein: CASSRTGLNQPQHF
CDR3 DNA: TGTGCCAGCAGCCGGACAGGGCTCAATCAGCCCCAGCATTTT

V gene: TRBV6-5
D gene: -
J gene: TRBJ1-1
clone size: -
CDR3 protein: CASRVPWGGAFF
CDR3 DNA: TGTGCCAGCAGAGTTCCTTGGGGAGGAGCTTTCTTT

V gene: TRBV2
D gene: -
J gene: TRBJ1-5
clone size: -
CDR3 protein: CASSDSPGGPNQPQHF
CDR3 DNA: TGTGCCAGCAGTGACTCCCCCGGGGGGCCCAATCAGCCCCAGCATTTT

V gene: TRBV13
D gene: TRBD2
J gene: TRBJ2-2
clone size: -
CDR3 protein: CASSPRTSGKTGELFF
CDR3 DNA: TGTGCCAGCAGCCCCCGGACTAGCGGGAAGACCGGGGAGCTGTTTTTT

V gene: TRBV5-1
D gene: -
J gene: TRBJ2-1
clone size: -
CDR3 protein: CASSLAGGAEYNEQFF
CDR3 DNA: TGCGCCAGCAGCTTGGCGGGCGGGGCAGAGTACAATGAGCAGTTCTTC

V gene: TRBV6-5
D gene: TRBD2
J gene: TRBJ2-1
clone size: -
CDR3 protein: CASSPLAGVGEQFF
CDR3 DNA: TGTGCCAGCAGCCCACTAGCGGGAGTAGGTGAGCAGTTCTTC

V gene: TRBV21-1
D gene: -
J gene: TRBJ2-7
clone size: few
CDR3 protein: CASSNARVGTYEQYF
CDR3 DNA: TGTGCCAGCAGCAATGCCCGGGTCGGGACGTACGAGCAGTACTTC

V gene: TRBV6-1
D gene: -
J gene: TRBJ2-1
clone size: -
CDR3 protein: CASSEDWDSYNEQFF
CDR3 DNA: TGTGCCAGCAGTGAGGACTGGGACTCCTACAATGAGCAGTTCTTC

V gene: TRBV6-5
D gene: TRBD2
J gene: TRBJ2-7
clone size: -
CDR3 protein: CASSYEGGTSGQYF
CDR3 DNA: TGTGCCAGCAGTTACGAGGGAGGGACCTCTGGGCAGTACTTC

V gene: TRBV2
D gene: -
J gene: TRBJ2-7
clone size: once
CDR3 protein: CASSESFGLSGQYF
CDR3 DNA: TGTGCCAGCAGTGAATCTTTCGGCCTCTCCGGGCAGTACTTC

V gene: TRBV20-1
D gene: -
J gene: TRBJ2-7
clone size: -
CDR3 protein: CSARGPYEQYF
CDR3 DNA: TGCAGTGCTAGAGGCCCCTACGAGCAGTACTTC

V gene: TRBV29-1
D gene: -
J gene: TRBJ1-4
clone size: -
CDR3 protein: CSVEVFEKLFF
CDR3 DNA: TGCAGCGTTGAAGTTTTTGAAAAACTGTTTTTT

V gene: TRBV7-2
D gene: -
J gene: TRBJ2-7
clone size: -
CDR3 protein: CASSSALGSLDEQYF
CDR3 DNA: TGTGCCAGCAGTTCCGCCCTGGGCAGTCTCGACGAGCAGTACTTC

V gene: TRBV28
D gene: -
J gene: TRBJ2-2
clone size: -
CDR3 protein: CASTLQGRDTGELFF
CDR3 DNA: TGTGCCAGCACCCTCCAGGGTAGGGACACCGGGGAGCTGTTTTTT

V gene: TRBV9
D gene: TRBD1
J gene: TRBJ1-5
clone size: -
CDR3 protein: CASSVGTARNQPQHF
CDR3 DNA: TGTGCCAGCAGCGTTGGGACAGCGCGTAATCAGCCCCAGCATTTT

V gene: TRBV28
D gene: TRBD1
J gene: TRBJ1-2
clone size: -
CDR3 protein: CASSYGAGGDGYTF
CDR3 DNA: TGTGCCAGCAGTTACGGGGCAGGGGGAGATGGCTACACCTTC

V gene: TRBV5-1
D gene: TRBD1
J gene: TRBJ2-1
clone size: -
CDR3 protein: CASSPGDRGHEQFF
CDR3 DNA: TGCGCCAGCAGCCCGGGGGACAGGGGTCATGAGCAGTTCTTC

V gene: TRBV9
D gene: TRBD1
J gene: TRBJ1-2
clone size: -
CDR3 protein: CASSGLIGQGAFGHTF
CDR3 DNA: TGTGCCAGCAGCGGCCTAATCGGACAGGGGGCGTTTGGCCACACCTTC

V gene: TRBV27
D gene: -
J gene: TRBJ1-4
clone size: -
CDR3 protein: CASSKSWNEKLFF
CDR3 DNA: TGTGCCAGCAGTAAGAGCTGGAATGAAAAACTGTTTTTT

V gene: TRBV11-2
D gene: TRBD1
J gene: TRBJ2-1
clone size: -
CDR3 protein: CASSLVGGSEQFF
CDR3 DNA: TGTGCCAGCAGCTTAGTAGGGGGCAGCGAGCAGTTCTTC

V gene: TRBV4-3
D gene: -
J gene: TRBJ2-2
clone size: -
CDR3 protein: CASSQDPGEASGTGELFF
CDR3 DNA: TGCGCCAGCAGCCAAGATCCAGGGGAGGCTTCTGGCACCGGGGAGCTGTTTTTT

V gene: TRBV29-1
D gene: TRBD1
J gene: TRBJ2-2
clone size: -
CDR3 protein: CSVAGLGTVTGELFF
CDR3 DNA: TGCAGCGTTGCCGGGTTAGGGACAGTCACCGGGGAGCTGTTTTTT

V gene: TRBV5-1
D gene: TRBD1
J gene: TRBJ1-1
clone size: -
CDR3 protein: CASSGDRETEAFF
CDR3 DNA: TGCGCCAGCAGCGGGGACAGGGAGACTGAAGCTTTCTTT

V gene: TRBV30
D gene: -
J gene: TRBJ2-1
clone size: -
CDR3 protein: CAWSGQAVNEQFF
CDR3 DNA: TGTGCCTGGAGTGGACAGGCGGTCAATGAGCAGTTCTTC

V gene: TRBV25-1
D gene: -
J gene: TRBJ2-5
clone size: -
CDR3 protein: CASSAEQGWETQYF
CDR3 DNA: TGTGCCAGCAGTGCGGAACAGGGTTGGGAGACCCAGTACTTC

V gene: TRBV7-9
D gene: -
J gene: TRBJ1-2
clone size: -
CDR3 protein: CASSPVGENRHGYTF
CDR3 DNA: TGTGCCAGCAGCCCCGTGGGAGAGAACCGTCATGGCTACACCTTC

V gene: TRBV9
D gene: -
J gene: TRBJ2-7
clone size: few
CDR3 protein: CASSPGQLHEQYF
CDR3 DNA: TGTGCCAGCAGCCCGGGACAACTCCACGAGCAGTACTTC

V gene: TRBV7-8
D gene: -
J gene: TRBJ2-7
clone size: -
CDR3 protein: CASSSGEGNYEQYF
CDR3 DNA: TGTGCCAGCAGCTCAGGTGAAGGGAATTACGAGCAGTACTTC

V gene: TRBV27
D gene: -
J gene: TRBJ1-1
clone size: -
CDR3 protein: CASSTRTDLNTEAFF
CDR3 DNA: TGTGCCAGCAGTACCCGGACGGACCTGAACACTGAAGCTTTCTTT

V gene: TRBV10-3
D gene: TRBD1
J gene: TRBJ2-2
clone size: -
CDR3 protein: CAISESRQGVTTGELFF
CDR3 DNA: TGTGCCATCAGTGAGTCTCGACAGGGGGTAACGACCGGGGAGCTGTTTTTT

V gene: TRBV6-5
D gene: -
J gene: TRBJ1-2
clone size: -
CDR3 protein: CASSYYQDRGYTF
CDR3 DNA: TGTGCCAGCAGTTATTACCAGGATCGGGGCTACACCTTC

V gene: TRBV10-1
D gene: -
J gene: TRBJ1-1
clone size: -
CDR3 protein: CASSESTGSMNTEAFF
CDR3 DNA: TGCGCCAGCAGTGAGTCTACAGGCTCCATGAACACTGAAGCTTTCTTT

V gene: TRBV30
D gene: -
J gene: TRBJ1-3
clone size: -
CDR3 protein: CAWSGEGTIYF
CDR3 DNA: TGTGCCTGGAGTGGCGAGGGCACCATATATTTT

V gene: TRBV10-3
D gene: TRBD1
J gene: TRBJ2-7
clone size: -
CDR3 protein: CATRTGGGEQYF
CDR3 DNA: TGTGCCACGCGGACAGGGGGCGGCGAGCAGTACTTC

V gene: TRBV7-2
D gene: -
J gene: TRBJ2-1
clone size: -
CDR3 protein: CASSDGGFAYNEQFF
CDR3 DNA: TGTGCCAGCAGCGACGGTGGTTTCGCCTACAATGAGCAGTTCTTC

V gene: TRBV6-5
D gene: -
J gene: TRBJ2-7
clone size: -
CDR3 protein: CASSYSQYGGGYEQYF
CDR3 DNA: TGTGCCAGCAGTTACTCCCAGTACGGAGGGGGCTACGAGCAGTACTTC

V gene: TRBV10-1
D gene: -
J gene: TRBJ1-6
clone size: few
CDR3 protein: CASSGADSPLHF
CDR3 DNA: TGCGCCAGCAGTGGGGCCGATTCACCCCTCCACTTT

V gene: TRBV5-6
D gene: TRBD1
J gene: TRBJ2-7
clone size: -
CDR3 protein: CASSFTGGHEQYF
CDR3 DNA: TGTGCCAGCAGCTTTACAGGGGGCCACGAGCAGTACTTC

V gene: TRBV27
D gene: -
J gene: TRBJ2-3
clone size: -
CDR3 protein: CASSQTNRVSTDTQYF
CDR3 DNA: TGTGCCAGCAGCCAGACCAATCGTGTCAGCACAGATACGCAGTATTTT

V gene: TRBV29-1
D gene: TRBD1
J gene: TRBJ1-5
clone size: -
CDR3 protein: CSVSNRGSNQPQHF
CDR3 DNA: TGCAGCGTTTCCAACAGGGGGAGCAATCAGCCCCAGCATTTT

V gene: TRBV5-1
D gene: -
J gene: TRBJ2-7
clone size: -
CDR3 protein: CASTTARNEQYF
CDR3 DNA: TGCGCCAGCACTACGGCGAGGAATGAGCAGTACTTC

V gene: TRBV5-6
D gene: -
J gene: TRBJ1-2
clone size: -
CDR3 protein: CASSLSDKWVYGYTF
CDR3 DNA: TGTGCCAGCAGCTTGTCGGACAAATGGGTCTATGGCTACACCTTC

V gene: TRBV5-1
D gene: TRBD1
J gene: TRBJ1-2
clone size: -
CDR3 protein: CASSVADRGYGYTF
CDR3 DNA: TGCGCCAGCAGCGTGGCTGACAGGGGCTACGGCTACACCTTC

V gene: TRBV19
D gene: -
J gene: TRBJ1-2
clone size: -
CDR3 protein: CASAQSGYGYTF
CDR3 DNA: TGTGCCAGCGCCCAAAGCGGCTATGGCTACACCTTC

V gene: TRBV29-1
D gene: -
J gene: TRBJ2-7
clone size: few
CDR3 protein: CSVEGRGRPPYEQYF
CDR3 DNA: TGCAGCGTTGAAGGCCGGGGACGACCCCCCTACGAGCAGTACTTC

V gene: TRBV9
D gene: -
J gene: TRBJ2-3
clone size: once
CDR3 protein: CASSVDALGAQYF
CDR3 DNA: TGTGCCAGCAGCGTCGACGCCCTTGGGGCGCAGTATTTT

V gene: TRBV4-3
D gene: -
J gene: TRBJ1-5
clone size: -
CDR3 protein: CASSPRVGSNQPQHF
CDR3 DNA: TGCGCCAGCAGCCCTCGTGTTGGTAGCAATCAGCCCCAGCATTTT

V gene: TRBV30
D gene: -
J gene: TRBJ1-2
clone size: -
CDR3 protein: CAWSESNYGYTF
CDR3 DNA: TGTGCCTGGAGTGAGTCTAACTATGGCTACACCTTC